The rows below give T cell receptor beta chains drawn from one sample of a study of OX40 agonist ivuxolimab in advanced cancers. Some clones are missing from TCRdb's copy, which holds only in-frame ones; the method was immunoSEQ multiplex PCR. The sample holds about 84,000 clones, 84% seen once. This specimen consisted of CD4+ or CD8+ T cells sorted from blood, obtained in a trial of the OX40 agonist ivuxolimab. The receptors come from an adult with an advanced solid tumor such as melanoma, head and neck, liver or kidney cancer. Each CDR3 is given with its conserved first and last residue.

cdr3_aa,v_call,j_call
CASRKQVMGETQYF,TRBV2,TRBJ2-5
CASTSWASGRTDTQYF,TRBV28,TRBJ2-3
CASSESRGGAGDTQYF,TRBV10-1,TRBJ2-3
CASSLSNSPLHF,TRBV5-4,TRBJ1-6
CASSSRQGDYEKLFF,TRBV5-4,TRBJ1-4
CASSSPTSGGAHEQFF,TRBV7-2,TRBJ2-1
CASSLGQGEGEYF,TRBV5-1,TRBJ2-3
CASSVRWADTQYF,TRBV6-1,TRBJ2-3
CASSLDPSSYNEQFF,TRBV7-2,TRBJ2-1
CASSPGSGEKLFF,TRBV5-1,TRBJ1-4
CASSYGIFSYEQYF,TRBV9,TRBJ2-7
CASSLVRDSPLHF,TRBV5-5,TRBJ1-6
CASSDLTTGELFF,TRBV10-1,TRBJ2-2
CASSPSGEQEAFF,TRBV9,TRBJ1-1
CAINDEADTQYF,TRBV10-3,TRBJ2-3
CASSPPGGSYNEQFF,TRBV7-3,TRBJ2-1
CASSPRGYESPLHF,TRBV11-3,TRBJ1-6
CASSLASDIQYF,TRBV7-9,TRBJ2-4
CAWSGQNQRGQYF,TRBV30,TRBJ2-3
CASSFERGGTSYNSPLHF,TRBV7-8,TRBJ1-6
CASRSGDSPTEKLFF,TRBV5-4,TRBJ1-4
CASSSHVQGGEKLFF,TRBV5-1,TRBJ1-4
CASSEAARNRPDTQYF,TRBV6-1,TRBJ2-3
CASRGPGPEKLFF,TRBV6-1,TRBJ1-4
CASSQRGRPNEKLFF,TRBV6-6,TRBJ1-4
CAISESTTSGDTQYF,TRBV10-3,TRBJ2-3
CASSPPSQVAEAFF,TRBV18,TRBJ1-1
CASSQSGGEQFF,TRBV4-3,TRBJ2-1
CDPRGNTQYF,TRBV25-1,TRBJ2-3
CAWSFGANVLTF,TRBV30,TRBJ2-6
CASGNQETQYF,TRBV18,TRBJ2-5
CATSRDATGAVYTF,TRBV15,TRBJ1-2
CASRTRGAGTGELFF,TRBV19,TRBJ2-2
CASSWGGAGAGETQYF,TRBV5-1,TRBJ2-5
CASSQNRDQPQHF,TRBV19,TRBJ1-5
CATSRAPPGTYEQYF,TRBV15,TRBJ2-7
CASSVRTGGGYSNQPQHF,TRBV6-1,TRBJ1-5
CASSQWGGENYGYTF,TRBV4-2,TRBJ1-2
CASSLSNRDTDTQYF,TRBV27,TRBJ2-3
CASSIIFGAESRGNQPQHF,TRBV19,TRBJ1-5
CASSPSAGVWNTGELFF,TRBV7-9,TRBJ2-2
CASSLAQGFQETQYF,TRBV5-4,TRBJ2-5
CASSLDGTGELFF,TRBV5-4,TRBJ2-2
CASSLGGASSNQPQHF,TRBV7-9,TRBJ1-5
CASSSNRGGKNTEAFF,TRBV11-3,TRBJ1-1
CASSVIGQKYEQYF,TRBV27,TRBJ2-7
CASSRVPYEQYF,TRBV28,TRBJ2-7
CASSQGGTGGASGYTF,TRBV4-3,TRBJ1-2
CASSPRSYEQYF,TRBV7-9,TRBJ2-7
CASSLSGNPGGYTF,TRBV7-3,TRBJ1-2
CASSLLGGNEKLFF,TRBV5-1,TRBJ1-4
CASSLQGTAERETQYF,TRBV11-2,TRBJ2-5
CASSSGTLRETQYF,TRBV28,TRBJ2-5
CASSLQGLGSYQPQHF,TRBV28,TRBJ1-5
CASSLVRGETQYF,TRBV7-2,TRBJ2-5
CASSLGTGGAYGYTF,TRBV7-8,TRBJ1-2
CASSRTGGWQPQHF,TRBV19,TRBJ1-5
CASKTLKTGHQPQHF,TRBV27,TRBJ1-5